A single sample gave rise to the 24 T cell receptor beta chains below, sequenced in a study of CD8 T cells in ankylosing spondylitis. The study, taken as a whole, reports: A TCR beta motif of eight or nine highly homologous variants seemed to mark ankylosing spondylitis blood.

Using its own MiXCR run on the 5' RACE reads, TCRdb lists one record per CDR3 protein. There are fewer than 500,000 distinct CDR3 sequences in the sample; under 25% occur only once, and about a sixth lies in the top ten. The antigens of these receptors remain unknown. The sequencing input was blood, either unsorted or a sorted T cell fraction (not recorded which). The source of these receptors is a male donor with ankylosing spondylitis.

This sequence joins TRBV18 and TRBJ2-7, with TRBD1 matching over 7 bases. CDR1 and CDR2 from the germline V gene are KGHSH and LQKENI. Trimming took 4 bases from V and 5 from J; bases not matched to a gene: 11. CDR3 length: 15 residues. CDR3 region: CASSQGQAGIDEQYF. As DNA, the CDR3 is TGTGCCAGCTCACAAGGACAGGCCGGGATCGACGAGCAGTACTTC.

This clonotype has a handful of counts. The chain links TRBV10-3 to TRBJ2-2; TRBD1 agrees at 12 bases. V lost 10 bases, J lost 2 bases, and 5 bases stayed unmatched. The CDR3 is made up of 15 amino acids. CDR1 is ENHRY, CDR2 SYGVKD, per germline. As DNA, the CDR3 is TGTGCCACTACGGGACAGGGGGCTAACACCGGGGAGCTGTTTTTT. Residues: CATTGQGANTGELFF.

This clonotype occurred many times. The CDR3 loop reads CASSQEPPKKQYF. The DNA for the CDR3 is TGTGCCAGCAGCCAAGAACCCCCGAAGAAGCAGTACTTC. The chain links TRBV3-1 to TRBJ2-7; D gene uncertain. Between the trimmed V and J ends, which lost 0 bases and 8 bases, there was a span of 11 bases. The CDR3 consists of 13 residues. CDR1 is LGHDT and CDR2 is YNNKEL in the germline V gene (reference sequence).

The V and J genes are TRBV25-1 and TRBJ2-7, with 9 bases matching TRBD1. The V gene end was trimmed by 6 bases and the J gene end by 6 bases; junction bases not matched to a gene: 6. CDR1 MGHDK and CDR2 SYGVNS come from the germline V gene. The length of the CDR3 is 13 residues. CDR3: CASRGQGPGEQYF. CDR3 nucleotide sequence: TGTGCCAGCAGAGGACAGGGGCCGGGCGAGCAGTACTTC.

The V gene is TRBV7-2, the J gene TRBJ1-1; D uncertain. V lost 7 bases to trimming and J lost 1 base, with 16 bases between them. Per the germline V gene, CDR1 is SGHTA and CDR2 is FQGNSA. The CDR3 is made up of 15 amino acids. DNA for the CDR3: TGTGCCAGCATCCCACGTCGGGGATGGAACACTGAAGCTTTCTTT. Translation gives CASIPRRGWNTEAFF.

V is TRBV20-1 and J is TRBJ2-5, with 7 bases fitting TRBD1. CDR1 is DFQATT and CDR2 is SNEGSKA in the germline V gene (reference sequence). V was clipped by 4 bases and J by 1 base; unmatched bases: 3. CDR3 length: 13 residues. Here the CDR3 DNA reads TGCAGTGCTATCGACAGGGCCCAAGAGACCCAGTACTTC. It is translated as CSAIDRAQETQYF.

This clonotype was observed a handful of times. The gene calls are TRBV20-1 and TRBJ2-2; 7 bases are shared with TRBD1. V dropped 5 bases and J dropped 5; count of bases not matched to a gene: 14. CDR1 is DFQATT and CDR2 is SNEGSKA in the germline V gene (reference sequence). This CDR3 region has 16 residues. CDR3 bases: TGCAGTGCTGATTCAGCAGGGGGAGCGCGAACCGGGGAGCTGTTTTTT. Translation gives CSADSAGGARTGELFF.

The chain carries TRBV25-1 and TRBJ1-6; D unresolved. Germline V CDR1 and CDR2: MGHDK, SYGVNS. Trimming removed 8 bases at V and 8 bases at J, with 7 bases between. The CDR3 loop spans 11 amino acids. The CDR3 sequence is CASGIYSPLHF. CDR3 nucleotide sequence: TGTGCCAGCGGGATCTATTCACCCCTCCACTTT.

The chain couples TRBV3-1 to TRBJ2-7; a possible D gene is TRBD2 (7 bases). The CDR3 runs 17 residues. Trimming stripped 1 base from V and 9 bases from J, with 25 bases between. Germline V gives CDR1 LGHDT, CDR2 YNNKEL (reference sequence). For the CDR3, the DNA is TGTGCCAGCAGCCAAGCGGGCGGGAGCTTAGTTGGGGGCCCGCAGTACTTC. Residues: CASSQAGGSLVGGPQYF.

This chain links TRBV5-6 with TRBJ2-5; tentatively, D is TRBD1 (6 bases). Germline-derived CDR1 and CDR2 are SGHDT and YYEEEE. Between the trimmed V and J ends, which lost 5 bases and 1 base, there was a span of 12 bases. CDR3 length: 14 amino acids. The CDR3 reads CASRRTGTQETQYF. The CDR3 nucleotides read TGTGCCAGCAGGCGAACAGGGACCCAAGAGACCCAGTACTTC.

This chain connects TRBV15 to TRBJ2-1, with D uncertain. The germline V gene encodes CDR1 LNHNV and CDR2 YYDKDF (reference sequence). The CDR3 loop spans 15 amino acids. The V gene lost 0 bases and the J gene lost 9 bases, with 15 bases spanning the gap. Here the CDR3 reads CATSRDNLDSGEQFF. Written as DNA, the CDR3 is TGTGCCACCAGCAGAGATAACCTAGATTCGGGTGAGCAGTTCTTC.

The J gene is TRBJ1-1, the V gene TRBV7-2; no reliable D call. This CDR3 has 13 amino acids. Trimming removed 1 base from V and 4 bases from J, with 7 bases in between. Germline V lookup: CDR1 SGHTA, CDR2 FQGNSA. CDR3 DNA sequence: TGTGCCAGCAGCTTAGGTGTAATCACTGAAGCTTTCTTT. The encoded protein is CASSLGVITEAFF.

The table lists this clonotype with a few counts. The chain has TRBV7-2 and TRBJ2-7, with TRBD2 identical over 8 bases. Germline lookup yields CDR1 SGHTA and CDR2 FQGNSA. The CDR3 consists of 15 residues. V trimming: 1 base; J trimming: 0 bases; junction bases outside the gene matches: 2. The CDR3 nucleotides are TGTGCCAGCAGCTTAGGCGGGAGGTCCTCCTACGAGCAGTACTTC. Protein product: CASSLGGRSSYEQYF.

This clonotype has only a few counts. CDR3 nucleotide sequence: TGTGCCACCAGCAGGTGGGGGACAGGCTGGAGCAATCAGCCCCAGCATTTT. Residues: CATSRWGTGWSNQPQHF. The rearrangement links TRBV15 to TRBJ1-5; 8 bases align to TRBD1. Germline values: CDR1 LNHNV, CDR2 YYDKDF (reference sequence). V gave up 3 bases and J gave up 1 base; unmatched junction bases: 8. The CDR3 spans 17 residues.

This clonotype turned up a few times. The gene calls are TRBV28 and TRBJ2-1; 7 bases fit TRBD1. The CDR3 spans 15 residues. The trim removed 4 bases at V and 6 bases at J, leaving 9 bases unmatched. The V gene's germline CDR1 is MDHEN and CDR2 SYDVKM. In nucleotides, the CDR3 is TGTGCCAGCAGTTACAGGGGATCGGCTACCAATGAGCAGTTCTTC. Its translation: CASSYRGSATNEQFF.

This clonotype turned up a few times. The chain couples TRBV18 to TRBJ1-1; D ambiguous. V gave up 0 bases and J gave up 6 bases, with 11 bases separating them. Germline V gene data show CDR1 as KGHSH and CDR2 as LQKENI. CDR3 length: 14 residues. The CDR3 coding sequence is TGTGCCAGCTCACCACCGGTGGGGATGGCTGAAGCTTTCTTT. Translated, it gives CASSPPVGMAEAFF.

The chain uses TRBV7-8 and TRBJ2-2; the D gene is possibly TRBD2 (5 bases). Germline V lookup: CDR1 SGHVS, CDR2 FQNEAQ. The CDR3 totals 14 residues. The ends were cut back, 2 bases at V and 4 bases at J, with 8 bases in the middle. The CDR3 region is CASSLWETTGELFF. CDR3 sequence (DNA): TGTGCCAGCAGCTTATGGGAGACCACCGGGGAGCTGTTTTTT.

The chain combines TRBV2 with TRBJ2-7; D remains unclear. Germline CDR1 is SNHLY and CDR2 is FYNNEI. The CDR3 consists of 15 residues. With 1 base removed from V and 7 bases from J, the gap between germline ends came to 17 bases. In DNA form, the CDR3 reads TGTGCCAGCAGTGAAGAGGGCGGTGTTACGTTGGAGCAGTACTTC. Protein: CASSEEGGVTLEQYF.

In this sample, this clonotype turned up a few times. This chain connects TRBV28 to TRBJ2-7; D might be TRBD1 (6 bases). The V end was cut by 6 bases, the J end by 7 bases, with 22 bases between. Germline CDR1 and CDR2: MDHEN and SYDVKM. The CDR3 is 15 residues long. CDR3 coding DNA: TGTGCCAGCAGCCCAGCAGGGGAACCGTTGCGGGAGCAGTACTTC. Translation: CASSPAGEPLREQYF.

The genes are TRBV14 and TRBJ2-7; D remains unclear. V was cut by 0 bases and J by 0 bases, with 9 bases left in between. CDR3 length equals 15 residues. Germline loops: CDR1 SGHDN, CDR2 FVKESK. The CDR3 region is CASSQEVGLSYEQYF. The CDR3 nucleotides read TGTGCCAGCAGCCAAGAGGTGGGCCTCTCCTACGAGCAGTACTTC. Combining the CDR3 with reference TRBV14 and TRBJ2-7 gives the whole variable domain EAGVTQFPSHSVIEKGQTVTLRCDPISGHDNLYWYRRVMGKEIKFLLHFVKESKQDESGMPNNRFLAERTGGTYSTLKVQPAELEDSGVYFCASSQEVGLSYEQYFGPGTRLTVT.

This clonotype showed up just a few times. The chain recombines TRBV6-5 with TRBJ1-1; D call uncertain. Deletions cut 0 bases from V and 1 base from J, with 9 bases between. The V gene's germline CDR1 is MNHEY and CDR2 SVGAGI. The CDR3 extends over 15 amino acids. CDR3 in amino acids: CASSYSAMGNTEAFF. CDR3 nucleotides: TGTGCCAGCAGTTACTCAGCTATGGGGAACACTGAAGCTTTCTTT.

This clonotype was found a few times. The chain carries TRBV7-9 and TRBJ1-3; no clear D. The CDR3 runs to 14 residues. Looked up from germline, CDR1 is SEHNR and CDR2 is FQNEAQ (reference sequence). V dropped 3 bases and J dropped 2 bases, with 8 bases sitting between them. The CDR3 is CASSFGGPGNTIYF. CDR3 nucleotides: TGTGCCAGCAGCTTCGGAGGTCCTGGAAACACCATATATTTT.

This clonotype was detected many times. The chain uses TRBV29-1 and TRBJ2-1, with D hard to call. This CDR3 is 13 amino acids long. Germline CDR1 and CDR2: SQVTM and ANQGSEA. The germline V and J ends were trimmed by 2 bases and 0 bases, with 5 bases remaining between them. Here the CDR3 reads CSVELGSYNEQFF. CDR3 in DNA: TGCAGCGTTGAACTCGGCTCCTACAATGAGCAGTTCTTC.

This sequence joins TRBV7-6 and TRBJ2-7, with D perhaps TRBD1 (6 bases). V dropped 4 bases and J dropped 8 bases, with 18 bases sitting between them. The CDR3 totals 14 residues. Germline values: CDR1 SGHVS, CDR2 FNYEAQ. CDR3 amino acids: CASSYVSETGQQYF. The CDR3 DNA sequence: TGTGCCAGCAGCTACGTATCGGAAACAGGGCAGCAGTACTTC.